This record concerns one T cell receptor beta chain sequence. No antigen is known for it. This CDR3 is built from 15 residues. J gave up 6 bases and V 5 bases, and 4 bases lay outside the gene matches. Germline V gene lookup returns CDR1 MNHEY and CDR2 SMNVEV (reference sequence). The assay was immunoSEQ multiplex PCR, and TCRdb's table has in-frame clones only and misses some. The repertoire holds 85,000 to 100,000 clones, with approximately 75% as singletons. This sample was taken from a study of radiotherapy plus CTLA-4 blockade in lung cancer. CTLA-4 blockade using ipilimumab, together with focal radiation, was received by patients with chemo-refractory metastatic non-small-cell lung cancer. Regarding the study as a whole: Radiotherapy was combined with ipilimumab, and tumor-derived TCR clones then expanded in blood.

The chain uses TRBV27 and TRBJ2-1; 13 bases line up with TRBD2. The sequences come from peripheral blood, collected from a patient treated with radiotherapy plus ipilimumab. This sequence originates from a human donor with non-small cell lung cancer that progressed on radiotherapy plus ipilimumab. CDR3 region: CASSGRTSGSNEQFF. The CDR3 DNA sequence: TGTGCCAGCAGTGGTCGGACTAGCGGGAGCAATGAGCAGTTCTTC.